This T cell receptor beta chain appears in the sequencing data of a study of immune evolution from preneoplasia to lung adenocarcinoma. Study-wide points: Normal lung had highest clonality; later lesions appeared denser, more diverse. From normal lung to invasive adenocarcinoma, top clone frequencies appeared to decrease.

The ends were cut back, 4 bases at V and 4 bases at J, with 4 bases in the middle. The CDR3 covers 11 residues. CDR1 and CDR2 from the germline V gene are SEHNR and FQNEAQ (reference sequence). Profiled with immunoSEQ multiplex PCR; TCRdb holds only in-frame clones, not every one. The table records over 30,000 clones, roughly 68% of them present only once. This clone was detected a few times. The antigen is undetermined. Between the mid-2010s and the late 2010s, patients underwent resection in Japan or China. Histologic diagnosis was independently verified by two lung pathologists. Sequenced material: FFPE invasive lung adenocarcinoma tissue. The TCR comes from a person aged 55 to 75 with lung adenocarcinoma. The chain carries TRBV7-9 and TRBJ2-5; D is undetermined. The CDR3 DNA reads as TGTGCCAGCAGCTCAGGAGAGACCCAGTACTTC. It yields the protein CASSSGETQYF.